A single sample gave rise to the 21 T cell receptor beta chains below, sequenced in a study of cytomegalovirus exposure and HLA in healthy donors. 60 Vbeta and 13 Jbeta primers were used in PCR. Profiling relied on immunoSEQ multiplex PCR, and the TCRdb table lists in-frame clones only, not all of them. The sample holds nearly 110,000 clones, 60% to 85% seen once. Sequenced: PBMCs. These TCRs come from a male donor in good health and CMV-seropositive.

This clone showed up just a few times. The chain uses TRBV28 and TRBJ2-2; 7 bases line up with TRBD2. CDR1 is MDHEN, CDR2 SYDVKM, per germline. The V and J ends lost 8 bases and 6 bases, in that order; junction bases with no gene match: 15. This CDR3 has 16 residues. CDR3: CASFQSGAGYAGELFF. Written as DNA, the CDR3 is TGTGCCAGCTTTCAGTCGGGAGCGGGATATGCCGGGGAGCTGTTTTTT.

The chain combines TRBV11-2 with TRBJ2-5; TRBD2 is a possible D gene (5 bases). CDR3 length: 15 residues. Germline-derived CDR1 and CDR2 are SGHAT and FQNNGV. The V and J ends lost 1 base and 3 bases respectively, with 12 bases between them. CDR3: CASSLVGGSKETQYF. DNA of the CDR3: TGTGCCAGCAGCTTAGTCGGTGGGAGCAAAGAGACCCAGTACTTC.

J is TRBJ2-1 and V is TRBV5-1; maybe TRBD1 (6 bases). Looked up from germline, CDR1 is SGHRS and CDR2 is YFSETQ. The CDR3 is made up of 16 amino acids. Between the trimmed V and J ends, which lost 1 base and 3 bases, there was a span of 14 bases. CDR3 DNA sequence: TGCGCCAGCAGCTTGATCGCCGGGACATACTACAATGAGCAGTTCTTC. Translating it yields CASSLIAGTYYNEQFF. The full variable domain, completed using reference TRBV5-1 and TRBJ2-1, is KAGVTQTPRYLIKTRGQQVTLSCSPISGHRSVSWYQQTPGQGLQFLFEYFSETQRNKGNFPGRFSGRQFSNSRSEMNVSTLELGDSALYLCASSLIAGTYYNEQFFGPGTRLTVL.

There are a few counts of this clone. The chain has TRBV11-2 and TRBJ2-1, with TRBD1 identical over 7 bases. Germline V lookup: CDR1 SGHAT, CDR2 FQNNGV. With V trimmed by 5 bases and J by 6 bases, 7 bases remained unmatched. This CDR3 contains 14 residues. The CDR3 is CASSLRGTANEQFF. The CDR3 DNA is TGTGCCAGCAGCCTACGTGGGACAGCCAATGAGCAGTTCTTC.

This clone was detected only a few times. One end of the junction varies from germline; a read error may be responsible. The chain links TRBV7-2 to TRBJ2-7; D perhaps matches TRBD2 (6 bases). The CDR3 loop spans 12 amino acids. Germline assignment: CDR1 SGHTA and CDR2 FQGNSA. The CDR3 protein is CASSLFSETSNF. The CDR3 DNA is TGTGCCAGCAGCTTATTTTCGGAGACTAGTAACTTC.

This clone was seen just once. J is TRBJ2-7 and V is TRBV28, with 9 bases aligning to TRBD1. V dropped 8 bases and J dropped 5; count of bases not matched to a gene: 4. The germline gives CDR1 MDHEN, CDR2 SYDVKM. The CDR3 sequence is 12 residues long. Written as DNA, the CDR3 is TGTGCCAGCCGGGACAGGGTAAACGAGCAGTACTTC. Translation gives CASRDRVNEQYF.

The chain has TRBV30 and TRBJ2-5, with D possibly TRBD2 on 7 matching bases. Looked up from germline, CDR1 is GTSNPN and CDR2 is SVGIG (reference sequence). CDR3 length: 14 residues. V was clipped by 3 bases and J by 1 base, with 12 bases between them. The CDR3 DNA reads TGTGCCTGGAGCCAAGGGGGGGCCCAAGAGACCCAGTACTTC. The encoded protein is CAWSQGGAQETQYF.

The gene calls are TRBV10-2 and TRBJ2-3; 11 bases fit TRBD2. Germline CDR1 reads WSHSY; CDR2 reads SAAADI. The CDR3 has 16 amino acids. The trim removed 3 bases at V and 6 bases at J, leaving 8 bases unmatched. The CDR3 protein is CASSDNSGGASDTQYF. The CDR3 DNA reads TGCGCCAGCAGTGATAATAGCGGGGGGGCCAGCGATACGCAGTATTTT.

The chain employs TRBV4-1 and TRBJ2-5, with 10 nucleotides matching TRBD1. The germline gives CDR1 MGHRA, CDR2 YSYEKL. J gave up 0 bases and V 2 bases, and 6 bases lay outside the gene matches. There are 17 residues in the CDR3. CDR3 sequence reads: CASSQRGTGANQETQYF. The DNA for the CDR3 is TGCGCCAGCAGCCAACGCGGGACAGGGGCTAACCAAGAGACCCAGTACTTC.

V usage is TRBV2 and J usage is TRBJ2-1, with 10 bases matching TRBD1. CDR1 is SNHLY, CDR2 FYNNEI, per germline. The CDR3 has 15 residues. J gave up 5 bases and V 3 bases, and 4 bases lay outside the gene matches. In nucleotides, the CDR3 is TGTGCCAGCAGTGATCCGACAGGGGGCAACAATGAGCAGTTCTTC. This codes for CASSDPTGGNNEQFF. Looking up the rest from reference TRBV2 and TRBJ2-1 gives the full variable domain: EPEVTQTPSHQVTQMGQEVILRCVPISNHLYFYWYRQILGQKVEFLVSFYNNEISEKSEIFDDQFSVERPDGSNFTLKIRSTKLEDSAMYFCASSDPTGGNNEQFFGPGTRLTVL.

This clone was seen only a few times. V is TRBV7-2 and J is TRBJ2-2; 7 bases agree with TRBD2. Germline CDR1 and CDR2: SGHTA and FQGNSA. CDR3 length: 16 residues. Trimming took 2 bases from V and 2 from J; bases not matched to a gene: 5. The CDR3 loop reads CASSLFLAANTGELFF. CDR3 nucleotide sequence: TGTGCCAGCAGCTTATTTCTAGCGGCTAACACCGGGGAGCTGTTTTTT.

The chain employs TRBV4-2 and TRBJ1-5; no clear D. Germline V gene lookup returns CDR1 LGHNA and CDR2 YNFKEQ. Trimming cost V 4 bases and J 2 bases, with 15 bases left between them. The CDR3 sequence is 16 residues long. CDR3 in amino acids: CASSLTVSLGNQPQHF. CDR3 nucleotides: TGTGCCAGCAGCCTAACAGTATCCTTGGGCAATCAGCCCCAGCATTTT.

CDR3 loop: CASSSLANNEQFF. The CDR3 nucleotides read TGCGCCAGCAGCTCTCTAGCAAACAATGAGCAGTTCTTC. The genes are TRBV5-1 and TRBJ2-1, with TRBD2 as a possible D gene (5 bases). The CDR3 spans 13 residues. Germline CDR1 is SGHRS and CDR2 is YFSETQ. The V and J ends lost 3 bases and 5 bases respectively, with 9 bases between them.

The chain combines TRBV7-6 with TRBJ2-1, with 7 bases matching TRBD1. The V segment lost 4 bases and the J segment 6 bases; nucleotides outside the gene matches: 3. The germline V gene has CDR1 SGHVS and CDR2 FNYEAQ. There are 13 residues in the CDR3. CDR3 bases: TGTGCCAGCAGCTATCGGACAGGCAATGAGCAGTTCTTC. Translated: CASSYRTGNEQFF.

The chain links TRBV4-1 to TRBJ2-2; TRBD2 agrees at 8 bases. Trimming took 7 bases from V and 0 from J; bases not matched to a gene: 19. This CDR3 comprises 20 residues. Germline V lookup: CDR1 MGHRA, CDR2 YSYEKL. The DNA for the CDR3 is TGCGCCAGCACAGCCGCCCCGGGGGGGCGGGGGGCAACGAACACCGGGGAGCTGTTTTTT. It translates to CASTAAPGGRGATNTGELFF.

The chain recombines TRBV2 with TRBJ1-2; TRBD1 matches 8 bases. CDR3 size: 15 residues. V lost 4 bases and J lost 8; bases outside the gene matches: 12. Germline V lookup: CDR1 SNHLY, CDR2 FYNNEI. The CDR3 region has the DNA TGTGCCAGCAGTGCTGGCAGGGGGCGAGAAAGCGGCTACACCTTC. Translation: CASSAGRGRESGYTF.

The J gene is TRBJ1-6, the V gene TRBV27; TRBD1 matches at 8 bases. This CDR3 comprises 15 residues. J lost 8 bases, V lost 7 bases, and 10 bases had no gene match. Germline V CDR1 and CDR2: MNHEY, SMNVEV (reference sequence). CDR3 residues: CASIQRQGADSPLHF. The CDR3 coding sequence is TGTGCCAGCATCCAACGGCAGGGGGCCGATTCACCCCTCCACTTT.

J is TRBJ2-7 and V is TRBV7-9; TRBD2 matches 7 bases. The CDR3 length is 17 residues. V lost 5 bases to trimming and J lost 0 bases; unmatched junction nucleotides: 13. Germline V gene lookup returns CDR1 SEHNR and CDR2 FQNEAQ (reference sequence). The chain's CDR3 is CASSPGRGGWSSYEQYF. For the CDR3, the DNA is TGTGCCAGCAGCCCAGGGAGGGGCGGCTGGAGCTCCTACGAGCAGTACTTC.

The gene calls are TRBV6-1 and TRBJ1-1, with TRBD1 matching over 10 bases. Germline V CDR1 and CDR2: MNHNS, SASEGT. The trim removed 5 bases at V and 5 bases at J, leaving 8 bases unmatched. The CDR3 has 15 residues. The CDR3 sequence: CASSKRDRGGTEAFF. The CDR3, as DNA: TGTGCCAGCAGTAAACGGGACAGGGGAGGAACTGAAGCTTTCTTT.

The rearrangement joins TRBV2 to TRBJ2-1, with a possible D match to TRBD2 (7 bases). V lost 7 bases to trimming and J lost 8 bases, with 15 bases between them. CDR3 length equals 13 residues. Germline lookup yields CDR1 SNHLY and CDR2 FYNNEI. The chain's CDR3 is CASMRGGIDEQFF. DNA for the CDR3: TGTGCCAGCATGAGGGGGGGCATCGATGAGCAGTTCTTC.

The chain combines TRBV28 with TRBJ1-3; TRBD1 matches at 7 bases. This CDR3 spans 14 amino acids. V was clipped by 7 bases and J by 0 bases; unmatched bases: 3. Looked up from germline, CDR1 is MDHEN and CDR2 is SYDVKM. The CDR3 DNA reads as TGTGCCAGCATTGGGACAGTCTCTGGAAACACCATATATTTT. Translating it yields CASIGTVSGNTIYF.